The rows below give T cell receptor beta chains drawn from one sample of a study of T cell repertoires in cytomegalovirus infection. The antigens of these receptors remain unknown. TCRdb re-derived calls from the reads in MiXCR, one entry per CDR3 protein. The sample consists of about 770,000 distinct CDR3 sequences, 25% to 30% of them appearing once. The sequencing used cultured CD8+ T cells from PBMCs, collected from culture after CMV antigen stimulation. The receptors were gathered from a human donor in good health (CMV status not recorded). Some clones in this sample may be carry-over from other donors' samples. The CDR3 runs from the conserved cysteine through the conserved F or W. D genes are given only for firm matches. Some rows mark clone size as missing; the rest say once, few, many or name a class of expanded clone.

d_call,clone_size,v_call,j_call,cdr3_aa,cdr3_nt
NA,many,TRBV7-2,TRBJ2-2,CASSLRTQGTGELFF,TGTGCCAGCAGCTTACGGACCCAGGGCACCGGGGAGCTGTTTTTT
NA,NA,TRBV29-1,TRBJ1-1,CSVEDHGGETEAFF,TGCAGCGTTGAAGATCACGGAGGGGAAACTGAAGCTTTCTTT
TRBD1,NA,TRBV27,TRBJ1-5,CASSHRGRKSNQPQHF,TGTGCCAGCAGTCACAGGGGGCGGAAGAGCAATCAGCCCCAGCATTTT
NA,NA,TRBV7-3,TRBJ2-2,CASSTTAWKAGELFF,TGTGCCAGCAGCACGACAGCTTGGAAGGCCGGGGAGCTGTTTTTT
TRBD1,NA,TRBV3-1,TRBJ2-1,CASSQADRGGDEQFF,TGTGCCAGCAGCCAAGCGGACAGGGGTGGGGATGAGCAGTTCTTC
NA,NA,TRBV12-3/TRBV12-4,TRBJ2-1,CASRGTAESEQFF,TGTGCCAGCAGAGGGACGGCAGAGAGTGAGCAGTTCTTC
TRBD1,few,TRBV7-9,TRBJ2-2,CASSLPRRDRENTGELFF,TGTGCCAGCAGCTTACCGAGAAGAGACAGGGAGAACACCGGGGAGCTGTTTTTT
NA,few,TRBV6-2/TRBV6-3,TRBJ2-1,CASSYVAEYNEQFF,TGTGCCAGCAGTTACGTCGCCGAATACAATGAGCAGTTCTTC
TRBD2,NA,TRBV9,TRBJ2-1,CASSVGGGADEQFF,TGTGCCAGCAGCGTAGGCGGGGGGGCAGATGAGCAGTTCTTC
TRBD1,NA,TRBV15,TRBJ2-2,CATSGTGGAAGELFF,TGTGCCACCAGCGGAACAGGGGGCGCGGCCGGGGAGCTGTTTTTT
NA,NA,TRBV7-9,TRBJ1-1,CASSLVRYAWPNTEAFF,TGTGCCAGCAGCTTAGTTAGGTACGCTTGGCCGAACACTGAAGCTTTCTTT
NA,few,TRBV7-6,TRBJ2-3,CASSLDVDFTDTQYF,TGTGCCAGCAGCTTAGACGTTGACTTCACAGATACGCAGTATTTT
NA,few,TRBV2,TRBJ2-3,CASSEAHRGWTDTQYF,TGTGCCAGCAGTGAAGCGCACCGGGGATGGACAGATACGCAGTATTTT
TRBD2,many,TRBV13,TRBJ2-3,CASSARGGRTDTQYF,TGTGCCAGCAGCGCCCGGGGAGGGCGCACAGATACGCAGTATTTT
NA,few,TRBV6-1,TRBJ2-2,CASSEAAYTGELFF,TGTGCCAGCAGTGAAGCGGCCTACACCGGGGAGCTGTTTTTT
TRBD2,NA,TRBV29-1,TRBJ2-2,CSVDGLSGGRFAGELFF,TGCAGCGTTGATGGTCTTAGCGGGGGGAGATTCGCCGGGGAGCTGTTTTTT
NA,NA,TRBV5-4,TRBJ2-5,CASSLEDQETQYF,TGTGCCAGCAGCTTGGAAGACCAAGAGACCCAGTACTTC
NA,few,TRBV10-3,TRBJ1-6,CAIRDPGELGSPLHF,TGTGCCATCAGGGATCCAGGGGAGCTTGGCTCACCCCTCCACTTT
NA,once,TRBV19,TRBJ2-1,CASSIEGQLNEQFF,TGTGCCAGTAGTATAGAGGGGCAACTAAATGAGCAGTTCTTC
TRBD2,few,TRBV20-1,TRBJ2-5,CSARIGGGPGETQYF,TGCAGTGCTAGAATAGGCGGGGGGCCGGGGGAGACCCAGTACTTC
NA,many,TRBV7-9,TRBJ2-1,CASSSSGLDEQFF,TGTGCCAGCAGCTCGTCCGGGTTGGATGAGCAGTTCTTC
TRBD1,many,TRBV7-8,TRBJ2-2,CASSSRDRDFGELFF,TGTGCCAGCAGCTCACGGGACAGGGATTTTGGGGAGCTGTTTTTT
NA,NA,TRBV6-8,TRBJ2-1,CANGRDFPYNEQFF,TGTGCCAACGGCCGGGACTTCCCTTACAATGAGCAGTTCTTC
NA,few,TRBV5-1,TRBJ1-2,CASSSPPAGDYYGYTF,TGCGCCAGCAGCAGCCCCCCGGCGGGAGACTACTATGGCTACACCTTC
NA,NA,TRBV12-3/TRBV12-4,TRBJ1-1,CASSPGWGDEAFF,TGTGCCAGCAGTCCCGGTTGGGGGGATGAAGCTTTCTTT
NA,few,TRBV6-2/TRBV6-3,TRBJ1-2,CASSSRKLNGYTF,TGTGCCAGCAGCTCCAGAAAACTGAATGGCTACACCTTC
NA,few,TRBV4-1,TRBJ2-1,CASSQFPSEYNEQFF,TGCGCCAGCAGCCAATTTCCCTCGGAATACAATGAGCAGTTCTTC
NA,few,TRBV10-2,TRBJ1-2,CASSESATGRARGGYTF,TGCGCCAGCAGTGAGAGCGCTACGGGCAGGGCCCGAGGTGGCTACACCTTC
NA,once,TRBV24-1,TRBJ2-5,CATSGFEEETQYF,TGTGCCACCAGTGGCTTCGAGGAGGAGACCCAGTACTTC
TRBD1,NA,TRBV7-2,TRBJ1-5,CASSARTGPNQPQHF,TGTGCCAGCAGCGCCAGGACAGGGCCTAATCAGCCCCAGCATTTT
NA,NA,TRBV6-2/TRBV6-3,TRBJ1-2,CASSYSRGSDGYTF,TGTGCCAGCAGTTACTCGAGAGGGTCTGACGGCTACACCTTC
TRBD1,many,TRBV7-2,TRBJ1-2,CASSLKITGQGRNGYTF,TGTGCCAGCAGCTTAAAAATAACAGGACAGGGACGCAATGGCTACACCTTC
NA,NA,TRBV20-1,TRBJ1-2,CSAPREVDSYGYTF,TGCAGTGCCCCCCGCGAGGTGGATAGCTATGGCTACACCTTC
TRBD1,NA,TRBV19,TRBJ1-1,CVSSRDRLNTEAFF,TGTGTCAGTAGCAGGGACAGACTGAACACTGAAGCTTTCTTT
NA,few,TRBV5-4,TRBJ1-6,CASSLVGSVGNSPLHF,TGTGCCAGCAGCTTAGTTGGTTCAGTGGGTAATTCACCCCTCCACTTT
NA,NA,TRBV6-1,TRBJ1-1,CASSPRIGPANTEAFF,TGTGCCAGCAGCCCTAGAATCGGACCGGCGAACACTGAAGCTTTCTTT
TRBD1,NA,TRBV20-1,TRBJ2-3,CSARALYPDRGNPADTQYF,TGCAGTGCTAGAGCCCTCTACCCGGACAGGGGAAATCCGGCAGATACGCAGTATTTT
TRBD1,NA,TRBV12-3/TRBV12-4,TRBJ2-7,CASSSTGPAYEQYF,TGTGCCAGCAGTTCGACAGGGCCAGCCTACGAGCAGTACTTC
TRBD1,many,TRBV6-1,TRBJ1-2,CASSHGQDRLNYGYTF,TGTGCCAGCAGTCATGGACAGGACCGGTTGAACTATGGCTACACCTTC
NA,NA,TRBV5-1,TRBJ2-7,CASSPLDQPYEQYF,TGCGCCAGCAGCCCGTTGGACCAACCCTACGAGCAGTACTTC
NA,few,TRBV7-9,TRBJ1-1,CASTGLIMNTEAFF,TGTGCCAGCACCGGCCTGATCATGAACACTGAAGCTTTCTTT
NA,few,TRBV19,TRBJ1-2,CASGPPQDLSNYGYTF,TGTGCCAGTGGACCGCCCCAGGATCTGTCTAACTATGGCTACACCTTC
NA,NA,TRBV27,TRBJ2-1,CASSLVILNEQFF,TGTGCCAGCAGTTTGGTTATTCTCAATGAGCAGTTCTTC
NA,once,TRBV29-1,TRBJ2-1,CSVDGPRGVGYNEQFF,TGCAGCGTGGACGGACCGCGTGGCGTCGGCTACAATGAGCAGTTCTTC
NA,many,TRBV19,TRBJ1-5,CASTPIMDINQPQHF,TGTGCCAGTACCCCGATTATGGACATCAATCAGCCCCAGCATTTT
TRBD1,few,TRBV7-6,TRBJ2-7,CASSSNSQGREQYF,TGTGCCAGCAGCTCGAACTCACAGGGGCGCGAGCAGTACTTC
NA,few,TRBV4-1,TRBJ2-3,CASSPRGDLGDTQYF,TGCGCCAGCAGCCCCAGAGGGGACCTAGGAGATACGCAGTATTTT
NA,NA,TRBV7-9,TRBJ1-1,CASSSGAENTEAFF,TGTGCCAGCAGCTCCGGGGCAGAGAACACTGAAGCTTTCTTT
TRBD1,many,TRBV4-1,TRBJ2-3,CASSQAPRDRVPDTQYF,TGCGCCAGCAGCCAAGCCCCCCGGGACAGGGTTCCAGATACGCAGTATTTT
NA,NA,TRBV7-6,TRBJ1-4,CASSLYPPEATNEKLFF,TGTGCCAGCAGCTTATACCCGCCGGAGGCAACTAATGAAAAACTGTTTTTT
NA,NA,TRBV7-9,TRBJ2-3,CASRDGTDTQYF,TGTGCCAGCCGGGACGGAACAGATACGCAGTATTTT
TRBD1,NA,TRBV11-2,TRBJ1-2,CASSSDRGRIYGYTF,TGTGCCAGCAGCTCGGACAGGGGGCGGATCTATGGCTACACCTTC
TRBD1,NA,TRBV27,TRBJ1-1,CASSPRGQGARVGTEAFF,TGTGCCAGCAGCCCACGGGGACAGGGGGCCAGGGTAGGCACTGAAGCTTTCTTT
NA,NA,TRBV28,TRBJ2-5,CASSLYGDTKDETQYF,TGTGCCAGCAGTTTATATGGAGATACAAAGGACGAGACCCAGTACTTC